These T cell receptor beta chains were read from a single sample in a study of read filtering for tumor transcriptome and immune sequencing. TCRdb independently ran MiXCR on the reads; one entry per CDR3 protein. The data hold tens of thousands of distinct CDR3 sequences, with 14% observed a single time. The sample comprised a population of CD138-negative cells sorted from bone marrow. The receptors were gathered from a donor aged 40 or over with multiple myeloma. Both conserved end residues are part of each CDR3. The order of the fields is clone size, D gene, V gene, J gene, CDR3 protein, CDR3 DNA. D genes are given only for firm matches. Size tells how often a clone was seen (once, few, many) or the class of an expanded clone, and some rows leave it out.

>many|-|TRBV7-9|TRBJ1-1
CASSFGRKNTEAFF
TGTGCCAGCAGCTTTGGGCGAAAGAACACTGAAGCTTTCTTT
>many|TRBD2|TRBV29-1|TRBJ2-1
CSVGPSGGIYNEQFF
TGCAGCGTTGGTCCTAGCGGGGGGATCTACAATGAGCAGTTCTTC
>many|-|TRBV6-5|TRBJ2-7
CASSYGQLSSYEQYF
TGTGCCAGCAGCTACGGACAGCTGAGCTCCTACGAGCAGTACTTC
>many|-|TRBV5-1|TRBJ2-7
CASSLAQGSEQYF
TGCGCCAGCAGCTTGGCCCAAGGGAGCGAGCAGTACTTC
>few|-|TRBV12-3/TRBV12-4|TRBJ2-2
CASSLLATHGAGELFF
TGTGCCAGCAGTTTACTTGCCACCCATGGGGCCGGGGAGCTGTTTTTT
>many|-|TRBV7-2|TRBJ1-1
CASSTDQVGEAFF
TGTGCCAGCAGCACGGACCAGGTTGGTGAAGCTTTCTTT
>many|-|TRBV7-2|TRBJ1-1
CASSLAGGWVTEAFF
TGTGCCAGCAGCTTAGCTGGGGGTTGGGTCACTGAAGCTTTCTTT
>few|-|TRBV11-2|TRBJ2-7
CASSSNQGYEQYF
TGTGCCAGCAGTTCTAATCAGGGGTACGAGCAGTACTTC
>many|-|TRBV6-6|TRBJ1-5
CASRGARDSNQPQHF
TGTGCCAGCAGGGGAGCCCGGGACAGCAATCAGCCCCAGCATTTT
>few|-|TRBV20-1|TRBJ2-2
CSARDPRHSTTGELFF
TGCAGTGCTAGAGATCCGCGACATTCCACCACCGGGGAGCTGTTTTTT
>many|-|TRBV5-1|TRBJ2-1
CASSGEGFNEQFF
TGCGCCAGCAGCGGAGAAGGGTTCAATGAGCAGTTCTTC
>many|-|TRBV7-2|TRBJ1-5
CASSEGGRGNQPQHF
TGTGCCAGCAGCGAAGGGGGGCGCGGCAATCAGCCCCAGCATTTT
>few|-|TRBV2|TRBJ2-5
CASSSGTQETQYF
TGTGCCAGCAGTTCCGGGACTCAAGAGACCCAGTACTTC
>-|-|TRBV20-1|TRBJ1-3
CSARDPRVTGNTIYF
TGCAGTGCTAGAGATCCCCGGGTAACGGGAAACACCATATATTTT
>many|TRBD1|TRBV29-1|TRBJ2-5
CSALGQVETQYF
TGCAGCGCCTTAGGACAGGTTGAGACCCAGTACTTC
>medium-sized|-|TRBV3-1|TRBJ1-2
CASSQDRERMDF
TGTGCCAGCAGCCAAGATCGAGAGAGGATGGACTTC
>few|-|TRBV3-1|TRBJ2-6
CASSQGWSGANVLTF
TGTGCCAGCAGCCAAGGCTGGTCCGGGGCCAACGTCCTGACTTTC
>many|-|TRBV28|TRBJ1-1
CASSPGGGTEAFF
TGTGCCAGCAGTCCGGGGGGGGGCACTGAAGCTTTCTTT
>many|-|TRBV10-3|TRBJ2-7
CAISVSDSYEQYF
TGTGCCATCAGTGTGTCAGATTCCTACGAGCAGTACTTC
>many|-|TRBV7-6|TRBJ2-5
CASSQSGETQYF
TGTGCCAGCAGCCAGAGTGGAGAGACCCAGTACTTC
>many|TRBD1|TRBV20-1|TRBJ1-1
CSASTGAQAFF
TGCAGTGCCTCTACAGGGGCCCAAGCTTTCTTT
>-|TRBD1|TRBV4-3|TRBJ2-2
CASSQVDRDTGELFF
TGCGCCAGCAGCCAAGTCGACAGGGACACCGGGGAGCTGTTTTTT
>few|-|TRBV29-1|TRBJ2-5
CSVDAAQETQYF
TGCAGCGTTGATGCAGCCCAAGAGACCCAGTACTTC
>many|TRBD1|TRBV6-6|TRBJ1-5
CASSGGLGTGEQPQHF
TGTGCCAGCAGTGGGGGCCTAGGGACAGGGGAACAGCCCCAGCATTTT
>many|TRBD2|TRBV7-8|TRBJ2-3
CASSLARGADTQYF
TGTGCCAGCAGCTTAGCCCGGGGGGCAGATACGCAGTATTTT
>few|-|TRBV27|TRBJ2-7
CASSLGREPYEQYF
TGTGCCAGCAGTTTAGGTCGGGAGCCCTACGAGCAGTACTTC